The rows below give T cell receptor beta chains drawn from one sample of a study of blood T cell repertoires in COVID-19. Data came from immunoSEQ multiplex PCR; TCRdb stores just in-frame clones and leaves some out. This table has 70,000 or so clones, 91% appearing once. Sample: peripheral blood. These receptors were obtained from a human donor in a cohort sampled during active COVID-19. Each CDR3 is given with its conserved first and last residue. A D gene is named only where the DNA matches it firmly. Clone sizes are given selectively: once, few, many, or a class where the clone is expanded.

TRBJ2-7 | TRBV7-9 | TRBD1 | . | TGTGCCAGCAGCACCGGGACAGAGAAGCAGTACTTC | CASSTGTEKQYF
TRBJ1-1 | TRBV4-1 | TRBD1 | . | TGCGCCAGCAGCCAAGTGAATAAGGGGGCGCGTACTGAAGCTTTCTTT | CASSQVNKGARTEAFF
TRBJ1-3 | TRBV4-1 | . | . | TGCGCCAGCAGCCATAATCGGGGAACGGCTGGAAACACCATATATTTT | CASSHNRGTAGNTIYF
TRBJ2-5 | TRBV2 | TRBD2 | once | TGTGCCAGCAGTGAAATATGGGGGCCCAGCGGGGGGCGGGGACAGACCCAGTACTTC | CASSEIWGPSGGRGQTQYF
TRBJ2-7 | TRBV2 | . | . | TGTGCCAGCAGGGGGGCAGCCGTTACCTACGAGCAGTACTTC | CASRGAAVTYEQYF
TRBJ2-3 | TRBV24-1 | . | . | TGTGCCACCAGTGGCTACTCACGGGGGTACACAGATACGCAGTATTTT | CATSGYSRGYTDTQYF
TRBJ1-2 | TRBV29-1 | . | . | TGCAGCGCCTGGACAGATAACTATGGCTACACCTTC | CSAWTDNYGYTF
TRBJ2-5 | TRBV9 | . | . | TGTGCCAGCAGCGTAGGCTCTAGCCAAGAGACCCAGTACTTC | CASSVGSSQETQYF
TRBJ1-3 | TRBV5-1 | . | . | TGCGCCAGCAGCTTGGCAGGGATCTCTGGAAACACCATATATTTT | CASSLAGISGNTIYF
TRBJ1-6 | TRBV25-1 | . | . | TGTGCCAGCAGTGACGAGGGGGTTCGAAGCTCCTATAATTCACCCCTCCACTTT | CASSDEGVRSSYNSPLHF
TRBJ2-7 | TRBV6-5 | . | . | TGTGCCAGCAGTTACTCCCGGGGAGCCTACGAGCAGTACTTC | CASSYSRGAYEQYF
TRBJ1-1 | TRBV27 | . | . | TGTGCCAGCAGTTTAGTACAGGGCAACACTGAAGCTTTCTTT | CASSLVQGNTEAFF
TRBJ1-1 | TRBV5-1 | . | . | TGCGCCAGCAGCTTGGGCGCGGGGGAGAACACTGAAGCTTTCTTT | CASSLGAGENTEAFF
TRBJ1-3 | TRBV9 | . | . | TGTGCCAGCAGCGGAGGACAGTACTCTGGAAACACCATATATTTT | CASSGGQYSGNTIYF
TRBJ1-1 | TRBV11-2 | . | . | TGTGCCAGCAGCTTACGGAGGGGGACTAGGACTGAAGCTTTCTTT | CASSLRRGTRTEAFF
TRBJ1-2 | TRBV4-1 | . | . | TGCGCCAGCAGCCAAGACAGTGGCTATGGCTACACCTTC | CASSQDSGYGYTF
TRBJ2-7 | TRBV14 | TRBD1 | . | TGTGCCAGCAGCCAAGAGACAGGGCCCATCTACGAGCAGTACTTC | CASSQETGPIYEQYF
TRBJ2-4 | TRBV18 | TRBD1 | . | TGTGCCAGCTCACCTTTTCCCGGGACAGACATAAACATTCAGTACTTC | CASSPFPGTDINIQYF
TRBJ1-4 | TRBV9 | . | . | TGTGCCAGCAGCGGCCCACCAGCAACTAATGAAAAACTGTTTTTT | CASSGPPATNEKLFF
TRBJ2-5 | TRBV11-2 | TRBD2 | . | TGTGCCAGCAGCTTACGGCGGGGGGGGTACCAAGAGACCCAGTACTTC | CASSLRRGGYQETQYF
TRBJ1-2 | TRBV27 | . | . | TGTGCCAGCAGTTTATCGTGGGGGACAAATGACTACACCTTC | CASSLSWGTNDYTF
TRBJ2-7 | TRBV21-1 | . | once | TGTGCCAGCAGCTTCTTCAGGGTTCGCTCCTACGAGCAGTACTTC | CASSFFRVRSYEQYF
TRBJ2-7 | TRBV30 | . | . | TGTGCCTGGGACACCAACGGGGTCGGCGACGAGCAGTACTTC | CAWDTNGVGDEQYF
TRBJ2-5 | TRBV27 | . | . | TGTGCCAGCAGTTTATTGCGGGTTTCGGAGACCCAGTACTTC | CASSLLRVSETQYF
TRBJ1-6 | TRBV9 | . | . | TGTGCCAGCAGCGTCTCGGCCGGGGTAGGTTCACCCCTCCACTTT | CASSVSAGVGSPLHF
TRBJ2-1 | TRBV18 | . | . | TGTGCCAGCTCACCCTTGAGAGCCAATGAGCAGTTCTTC | CASSPLRANEQFF
TRBJ2-3 | TRBV5-1 | TRBD2 | . | TGCGCCAGCAGCTTGGCCGGGACTAGCGGGGGTTACGGGGCAGATACGCAGTATTTT | CASSLAGTSGGYGADTQYF
TRBJ1-3 | TRBV9 | TRBD1 | . | TGTGCCAGCAGCGGAAACCACCGGGACAGGGGAGCATCTGGAAACACCATATATTTT | CASSGNHRDRGASGNTIYF
TRBJ1-1 | TRBV28 | . | . | TGTGCCAGCAGTGATAGGGGGTATTTGGCTGAAGCTTTCTTT | CASSDRGYLAEAFF
TRBJ1-2 | TRBV27 | TRBD1 | . | TGTGCCAGCAGTTCCGGGACAGGGCAGTCCTATGGCTACACCTTC | CASSSGTGQSYGYTF
TRBJ1-2 | TRBV27 | TRBD1 | . | TGTGCCAGCACCCCACAGGGGGGCTATGGCTACACCTTC | CASTPQGGYGYTF
TRBJ2-7 | TRBV9 | . | . | TGTGCCAGCAGCGGAAAGGGAGACACTCCCTTCTACGAGCAGTACTTC | CASSGKGDTPFYEQYF
TRBJ1-1 | TRBV30 | . | . | TGTGCCTGGGAACCTGGGGCGGTCACTGAAGCTTTCTTT | CAWEPGAVTEAFF
TRBJ1-5 | TRBV6-6 | . | . | TGTGCCAGCAGTTATTCCCCGAGAAATCAGCCCCAGCATTTT | CASSYSPRNQPQHF
TRBJ2-2 | TRBV9 | TRBD2 | once | TGTGCCAGCAGCGTGACTAGCGGGGGGGTACCCGGGGAGCTGTTTTTT | CASSVTSGGVPGELFF
TRBJ1-2 | TRBV6-5 | TRBD1 | . | TGTGCCAGCAGAGCCCCGGGACAGGGATCTGGCTACACCTTC | CASRAPGQGSGYTF
TRBJ1-1 | TRBV7-2 | . | . | TGTGCCAGCAGCTTTGTGGCAGGGGAAGGTGAAGCTTTCTTT | CASSFVAGEGEAFF
TRBJ1-6 | TRBV6-5 | . | . | TGTGCCAGCAGGCCACAGGGAGTGGCCCTCCACTTT | CASRPQGVALHF
TRBJ1-2 | TRBV3-1/TRBV3-2 | . | . | TGTGCCAGCAGCCCCCAGGGGAACTATGGCTACACCTTC | CASSPQGNYGYTF
TRBJ2-7 | TRBV19 | . | . | TGTGCCAGTAGTATCCGGAGCGGTAATTACGAGCAGTACTTC | CASSIRSGNYEQYF
TRBJ2-5 | TRBV10-3 | . | . | TGTGCCATCAGCGGGCAAGAGACCCAGTACTTC | CAISGQETQYF
TRBJ1-2 | TRBV2 | . | . | TGTGCCAGCAGTGAAGACAGTCTCTATGGCTACACCTTC | CASSEDSLYGYTF
TRBJ2-7 | TRBV6-1 | TRBD2 | . | TGTGCCAGCAGTGAAGTCGTAGCGGGGGGCCATACGATCTACGAGCAGTACTTC | CASSEVVAGGHTIYEQYF
TRBJ1-5 | TRBV6-1 | TRBD1 | . | TGTGCCAGCAGTGAGGACAGGGGCAATCAGCCCCAGCATTTT | CASSEDRGNQPQHF
TRBJ2-7 | TRBV3-1/TRBV3-2 | . | . | TGTGCCAGCAGCCCACGGAGAGGCGAGCAGTACTTC | CASSPRRGEQYF